This T cell receptor beta chain was obtained from a study of cytomegalovirus exposure and HLA in healthy donors. Primers for the PCR totalled 60 Vbeta and 13 Jbeta. Here immunoSEQ multiplex PCR was the method, and the copy in TCRdb shows in-frame clones only, minus some. The sample lists roughly 100,000 clones, roughly an eighth occurring once. Germline V gene data show CDR1 as MNHNS and CDR2 as SASEGT. The V and J ends lost 7 bases and 2 bases respectively, with 9 bases between them. This CDR3 is 14 amino acids long. This clone turned up a few times. Its specificity is unknown. Findings of the study overall: In a later analysis, parvovirus B19, influenza, CMV and Epstein-Barr virus appeared linked to several top co-occurrence clusters.

The TCR comes from a man between 40 and 49 years old in good health and CMV-seropositive. V gene TRBV6-1 combines with J gene TRBJ2-6; the D gene is possibly TRBD1 (6 bases). Sequenced input: PBMCs. The CDR3 loop reads CASIRGPGANVLTF. CDR3 sequence (DNA): TGTGCCAGCATCAGGGGTCCTGGGGCCAACGTCCTGACTTTC.